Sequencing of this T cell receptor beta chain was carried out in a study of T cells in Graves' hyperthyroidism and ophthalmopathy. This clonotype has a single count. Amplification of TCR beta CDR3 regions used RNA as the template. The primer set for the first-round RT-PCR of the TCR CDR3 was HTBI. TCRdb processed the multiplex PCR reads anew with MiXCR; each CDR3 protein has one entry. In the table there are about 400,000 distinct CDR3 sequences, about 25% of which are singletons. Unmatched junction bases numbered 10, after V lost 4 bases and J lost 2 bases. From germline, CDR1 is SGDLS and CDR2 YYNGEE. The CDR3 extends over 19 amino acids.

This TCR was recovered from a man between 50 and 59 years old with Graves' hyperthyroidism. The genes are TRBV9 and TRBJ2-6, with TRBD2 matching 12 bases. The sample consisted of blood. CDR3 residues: CASSPGLAGLYTGANVLTF. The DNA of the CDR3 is TGTGCCAGCAGCCCGGGACTAGCGGGCTTGTACACTGGGGCCAACGTCCTGACTTTC. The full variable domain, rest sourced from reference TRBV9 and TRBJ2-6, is DSGVTQTPKHLITATGQRVTLRCSPRSGDLSVYWYQQSLDQGLQFLIQYYNGEERAKGNILERFSAQQFPDLHSELNLSSLELGDSALYFCASSPGLAGLYTGANVLTFGAGSRLTVL.